This TCR beta chain came from a study of T cell clonotyping in hematopoietic cell transplantation. CDR1 and CDR2 from the germline V gene are SGHTA and FQGNSA. V gave up 2 bases and J gave up 1 base, with 6 bases separating them. The CDR3 is 14 amino acids. Points from the study as a whole: Cells were unsorted, so CD4 and CD8 contributions were not separated. Pathologically expanded recipient clonotypes increased progressively from day 30 to day 180 as diversity fell. Broader posttransplant TCR repertoire diversity was predicted by graft donor and pretransplant recipient Inverse Simpson Index values.

This clone was found a few times. Its matching antigen is unknown. Samples: about 28 days before transplant, then days 30, 100 and 180 after. Measured with immunoSEQ multiplex PCR; TCRdb has only the in-frame clones, and not every one. The sample contains 8,400 or so clones, 60% to 80% of which appear only once. This chain joins TRBV7-2 and TRBJ1-5; D call uncertain. Sample: peripheral blood mononuclear cells, taken 100 days after allogeneic stem cell transplant. The clonotype comes from a male patient aged 55-69 years who had an allogeneic stem cell transplant from an unrelated donor, so the T cells may come from the graft donor. Some clones in this sample may be carry-over from other donors' samples. The CDR3 region is CASSLRLSNQPQHF. In DNA form, the CDR3 reads TGTGCCAGCAGCTTAAGGCTCAGCAATCAGCCCCAGCATTTT.